Below are 10 T cell receptor beta chains sequenced from a single sample in a study of regulatory T cells in long-lasting Graves disease. Building the TCR beta libraries relied on iRepertoire HTBI primers, and CDR3 regions underwent Arm-PCR. TCRdb passed the multiplex PCR reads through MiXCR, listing each CDR3 protein once. Here the sample spans hundreds of thousands of distinct CDR3 sequences, 20% to 25% being singletons. The time point here: persistent/refractory GD, antithyroid drugs over 5 years with positive TRAb. PBMC-derived RNA was used for the TCR library. Sequencing was performed on peripheral blood mononuclear cells (PBMCs), taken when the disease was refractory, from a patient treated with antithyroid drugs. The receptors originated from a female donor with Graves disease.

This clonotype was observed many times. This chain connects TRBV12-3 or TRBV12-4 to TRBJ2-5; no clear D gene. The CDR3 contains 13 residues. V dropped 5 bases and J dropped 0 bases, with 7 bases sitting between them. The DNA for the CDR3 is TGTGCCAGCAGTAAAACGTACCAAGAGACCCAGTACTTC. It is translated as CASSKTYQETQYF.

The chain carries TRBV12-3 or TRBV12-4 and TRBJ2-3; 11 bases align to TRBD2. With 5 bases clipped from V and 2 bases from J, the junction kept 9 bases outside the gene matches. CDR3 length: 17 residues. The CDR3 sequence is CASSAGTSGGITDTQYF. Here the CDR3 DNA reads TGTGCCAGCAGTGCTGGGACTAGCGGAGGCATCACAGATACGCAGTATTTT.

This clonotype has only a few counts. The chain links TRBV4-1 to TRBJ1-1; D ambiguous. Germline V gene sequence: CDR1 MGHRA, CDR2 YSYEKL. The V end was cut by 0 bases, the J end by 1 base, with 6 bases between. This CDR3 spans 14 amino acids. CDR3: CASSQETENTEAFF. As DNA, the CDR3 is TGCGCCAGCAGCCAAGAGACGGAGAACACTGAAGCTTTCTTT.

Many counts were recorded for this clonotype. The chain carries TRBV28 and TRBJ2-2; 12 nucleotides line up with TRBD2. Germline CDR1 MDHEN, CDR2 SYDVKM. Trimming removed 5 bases from V and 0 bases from J; junction bases left unmatched: 4. CDR3 length equals 17 residues. CDR3: CASSGLAGGPNTGELFF. In DNA, the CDR3 is TGTGCCAGCAGTGGCCTAGCGGGAGGGCCGAACACCGGGGAGCTGTTTTTT.

The chain uses TRBV20-1 and TRBJ1-3; 8 nucleotides line up with TRBD1. CDR3 length equals 15 residues. Germline V lookup: CDR1 DFQATT, CDR2 SNEGSKA (reference sequence). Unmatched junction bases numbered 15, after V lost 6 bases and J lost 8 bases. Here the CDR3 DNA reads TGCAGTGCCCACCAGGGGGCCCTAGGAGGCGACACCATATATTTT. As protein: CSAHQGALGGDTIYF.

This clonotype was counted only a few times. The rearrangement joins TRBV6-1 to TRBJ2-5; 9 bases fit TRBD1. Germline V gives CDR1 MNHNS, CDR2 SASEGT. The junction had 13 bases not matched to a gene; V was cut back by 6 bases and J by 2 bases. CDR3 length equals 17 residues. The DNA of the CDR3 is TGTGCCAGCAGCGACCAGGGACAGGGTTCTGGACAAGAGACCCAGTACTTC. Its translation is CASSDQGQGSGQETQYF.

This clonotype was counted only a few times. This chain uses TRBV2 with TRBJ2-4; 9 nucleotides align to TRBD2. CDR1 and CDR2 (germline): SNHLY, FYNNEI. The CDR3 consists of 14 residues. The junction had 1 base not matched to a gene; V was cut back by 2 bases and J by 5 bases. The CDR3 is CASSERLAENIQYF. CDR3 nucleotides: TGTGCCAGCAGTGAAAGACTAGCGGAAAACATTCAGTACTTC.

A few counts support this clonotype. This chain uses TRBV7-9 with TRBJ1-2; 9 bases agree with TRBD1. The germline V gene has CDR1 SEHNR and CDR2 FQNEAQ (reference sequence). The V gene end was trimmed by 5 bases and the J gene end by 5 bases; junction bases not matched to a gene: 12. The CDR3 is 16 residues long. CDR3 DNA sequence: TGTGCCAGCAGCCCAATCGTACAGGGGGCGCGTTATGGCTACACCTTC. Amino acid sequence: CASSPIVQGARYGYTF. The full variable domain, in which reference TRBV7-9 and TRBJ1-2 provide the parts outside the CDR3, is DTGVSQNPRHKITKRGQNVTFRCDPISEHNRLYWYRQTLGQGPEFLTYFQNEAQLEKSRLLSDRFSAERPKGSFSTLEIQRTEQGDSAMYLCASSPIVQGARYGYTFGSGTRLTVV.

V and J are TRBV20-1 and TRBJ2-7, with D perhaps matching TRBD1 or TRBD2 (6 bases each). Per the germline V gene, CDR1 is DFQATT and CDR2 is SNEGSKA (reference sequence). Trimming cost V 0 bases and J 5 bases, with 20 bases left between them. The CDR3 has 16 amino acids. The CDR3 protein is CSARDPGASAENEQYF. In DNA form, the CDR3 reads TGCAGTGCTAGAGATCCGGGGGCTAGCGCCGAGAACGAGCAGTACTTC.

The sample holds many counts of this clonotype. The chain combines TRBV28 with TRBJ2-4; D may be TRBD2 (6 bases). The CDR3 totals 13 residues. V was trimmed by 4 bases and J by 6 bases, leaving 10 bases between them. CDR1 is MDHEN, CDR2 SYDVKM, per germline. CDR3 sequence: CASSSGSSNIQYF. CDR3 sequence (DNA): TGTGCCAGCAGTTCCGGGAGCTCAAACATTCAGTACTTC. Filled out from reference TRBV28 and TRBJ2-4, the complete variable domain reads DVKVTQSSRYLVKRTGEKVFLECVQDMDHENMFWYRQDPGLGLRLIYFSYDVKMKEKGDIPEGYSVSREKKERFSLILESASTNQTSMYLCASSSGSSNIQYFGAGTRLSVL.